The rows below give T cell receptor beta chains drawn from one sample of a study of blood T cell repertoires in COVID-19. Some clones are missing from TCRdb's copy, which holds only in-frame ones; the method was immunoSEQ multiplex PCR. The table has approximately 67,000 clones, over 70% seen once. The sequenced sample was peripheral blood. The receptors derive from a man aged 50 to 60 with active COVID-19. CDR3s include the opening cysteine and the closing phenylalanine or tryptophan. The order of the fields is D gene, J gene, V gene, clone size, CDR3 protein, CDR3 DNA. The D gene is left open where the match is weak. Clone size is shown for a subset of rows, as once, few, many or a class of expanded clone.

d_gene: TRBD2; j_gene: TRBJ2-1; v_gene: TRBV5-1; abundance: -; CDR3aa: CASSPKYGTSGNNEQFF; CDR3nt: TGCGCCAGCAGCCCAAAGTACGGGACTAGCGGGAACAATGAGCAGTTCTTC
d_gene: TRBD2; j_gene: TRBJ2-1; v_gene: TRBV6-4; abundance: -; CDR3aa: CASSDKSSGLYNEQFF; CDR3nt: TGTGCCAGCAGTGATAAGTCTAGCGGGCTTTACAATGAGCAGTTCTTC
d_gene: -; j_gene: TRBJ2-7; v_gene: TRBV19; abundance: -; CDR3aa: CASSVLSSYEQYF; CDR3nt: TGTGCCTCCTCGGTGCTTTCATCCTACGAGCAGTACTTC
d_gene: -; j_gene: TRBJ1-3; v_gene: TRBV7-8; abundance: -; CDR3aa: CASTSGGGNSGNTIYF; CDR3nt: TGTGCCAGCACTTCCGGGGGGGGCAACTCTGGAAACACCATATATTTT
d_gene: -; j_gene: TRBJ1-1; v_gene: TRBV2; abundance: -; CDR3aa: CASSRGGNTEAFF; CDR3nt: TGTGCCAGCAGTCGAGGGGGGAACACTGAAGCTTTCTTT
d_gene: TRBD2; j_gene: TRBJ2-5; v_gene: TRBV15; abundance: -; CDR3aa: CATSRDGQREAETQYF; CDR3nt: TGTGCCACCAGCAGAGATGGCCAGCGGGAGGCAGAGACCCAGTACTTC
d_gene: TRBD2; j_gene: TRBJ2-5; v_gene: TRBV28; abundance: few; CDR3aa: CASSLLTLKREQETQYF; CDR3nt: TGTGCCAGCAGTTTACTGACTTTAAAGCGGGAACAAGAGACCCAGTACTTC
d_gene: TRBD1; j_gene: TRBJ2-7; v_gene: TRBV20-1; abundance: -; CDR3aa: CSASRTGEPYEQYF; CDR3nt: TGCAGTGCTAGTCGGACAGGGGAACCCTACGAGCAGTACTTC
d_gene: TRBD2; j_gene: TRBJ2-1; v_gene: TRBV9; abundance: once; CDR3aa: CASSVGLAGTDEQFF; CDR3nt: TGTGCCAGCAGCGTAGGGCTAGCGGGGACGGATGAGCAGTTCTTC
d_gene: TRBD1; j_gene: TRBJ1-2; v_gene: TRBV28; abundance: -; CDR3aa: CASSIAGGPLGYTF; CDR3nt: TGTGCCAGCAGTATCGCAGGGGGACCCCTTGGCTACACCTTC
d_gene: -; j_gene: TRBJ2-2; v_gene: TRBV11-2; abundance: -; CDR3aa: CASSLDRNTGELFF; CDR3nt: TGTGCCAGCAGCTTAGACAGGAACACCGGGGAGCTGTTTTTT
d_gene: -; j_gene: TRBJ2-6; v_gene: TRBV4-3; abundance: -; CDR3aa: CASSQERGRGRPGANVLTF; CDR3nt: TGCGCCAGCAGCCAAGAAAGAGGGCGGGGCAGGCCTGGGGCCAACGTCCTGACTTTC
d_gene: -; j_gene: TRBJ2-5; v_gene: TRBV5-5; abundance: once; CDR3aa: CASNPRLGQQETQYF; CDR3nt: TGTGCCAGCAACCCCCGGCTTGGACAGCAAGAGACCCAGTACTTC
d_gene: -; j_gene: TRBJ2-7; v_gene: TRBV19; abundance: -; CDR3aa: CASSWEVSYEQYF; CDR3nt: TGTGCCAGTAGTTGGGAGGTGTCCTACGAGCAGTACTTC
d_gene: TRBD1; j_gene: TRBJ1-1; v_gene: TRBV7-9; abundance: -; CDR3aa: CASSLDGTGVTEAFF; CDR3nt: TGTGCCAGCAGCTTAGACGGGACAGGCGTAACTGAAGCTTTCTTT
d_gene: -; j_gene: TRBJ1-1; v_gene: TRBV6-2/TRBV6-3; abundance: -; CDR3aa: CASSQDWGGSRTEAFF; CDR3nt: TGTGCCAGCAGTCAAGATTGGGGGGGGTCTCGGACTGAAGCTTTCTTT
d_gene: TRBD1; j_gene: TRBJ2-5; v_gene: TRBV5-1; abundance: -; CDR3aa: CASTLDRGETQYF; CDR3nt: TGCGCCAGCACACTCGACAGGGGTGAGACCCAGTACTTC
d_gene: TRBD2; j_gene: TRBJ2-7; v_gene: TRBV5-1; abundance: -; CDR3aa: CASSWDRGVRVGLAGVSYEQYF; CDR3nt: TGCGCCAGCAGCTGGGACAGGGGGGTTCGCGTGGGACTAGCGGGAGTCTCCTACGAGCAGTACTTC
d_gene: -; j_gene: TRBJ1-6; v_gene: TRBV7-9; abundance: -; CDR3aa: CASSRGTGGPSALHF; CDR3nt: TGTGCCAGCAGCCGGGGTACGGGGGGTCCCTCGGCCCTCCACTTT
d_gene: TRBD1; j_gene: TRBJ1-2; v_gene: TRBV4-1; abundance: -; CDR3aa: CASSQGPGQGASGYTF; CDR3nt: TGCGCCAGCAGCCAAGGACCGGGACAGGGGGCGTCTGGCTACACCTTC
d_gene: TRBD1; j_gene: TRBJ1-2; v_gene: TRBV5-4; abundance: -; CDR3aa: CASSLDRGNGYTF; CDR3nt: TGTGCCAGCAGCTTGGACAGGGGGAACGGCTACACCTTC
d_gene: TRBD1; j_gene: TRBJ2-7; v_gene: TRBV7-2; abundance: once; CDR3aa: CASSSTTGGYEQYF; CDR3nt: TGTGCCAGCAGCTCCACGACAGGGGGCTACGAGCAGTACTTC
d_gene: TRBD2; j_gene: TRBJ2-5; v_gene: TRBV7-2; abundance: -; CDR3aa: CASSLDLAGAETQYF; CDR3nt: TGTGCCAGCAGCTTAGATTTGGCGGGAGCCGAGACCCAGTACTTC
d_gene: TRBD1; j_gene: TRBJ2-1; v_gene: TRBV6-2/TRBV6-3; abundance: few; CDR3aa: CASSSDRGFRDEQFF; CDR3nt: TGTGCCAGCAGCTCAGACAGGGGGTTTAGGGATGAGCAGTTCTTC
d_gene: -; j_gene: TRBJ1-1; v_gene: TRBV28; abundance: -; CDR3aa: CASSGPSGGYTEAFF; CDR3nt: TGTGCCAGCAGTGGTCCCTCGGGGGGATACACTGAAGCTTTCTTT
d_gene: -; j_gene: TRBJ2-7; v_gene: TRBV24-1; abundance: -; CDR3aa: CATSDPVKTGPNEQYF; CDR3nt: TGTGCCACCAGTGACCCCGTTAAGACAGGTCCCAACGAGCAGTACTTC
d_gene: -; j_gene: TRBJ1-2; v_gene: TRBV7-2; abundance: -; CDR3aa: CASSSRLRTVGYTF; CDR3nt: TGTGCCAGCAGCTCCCGACTCCGGACAGTTGGCTACACCTTC
d_gene: TRBD1; j_gene: TRBJ1-5; v_gene: TRBV6-1; abundance: -; CDR3aa: CASSESRQGNQPQHF; CDR3nt: TGTGCCAGCAGTGAAAGTAGACAGGGAAACCAGCCCCAGCATTTT
d_gene: TRBD2; j_gene: TRBJ2-1; v_gene: TRBV6-2/TRBV6-3; abundance: -; CDR3aa: CASSRGLAIEQFF; CDR3nt: TGTGCCAGCAGTCGAGGACTAGCGATTGAGCAGTTCTTC
d_gene: -; j_gene: TRBJ1-2; v_gene: TRBV28; abundance: once; CDR3aa: CASSFLGGAQNGYTF; CDR3nt: TGTGCCAGCAGTTTCCTAGGGGGGGCTCAGAATGGCTACACCTTC
d_gene: -; j_gene: TRBJ2-3; v_gene: TRBV7-2; abundance: -; CDR3aa: CASSPGTPSTDTQYF; CDR3nt: TGTGCCAGCAGCCCCGGGACACCTAGCACAGATACGCAGTATTTT
d_gene: TRBD1; j_gene: TRBJ1-2; v_gene: TRBV6-2/TRBV6-3; abundance: -; CDR3aa: CASSLTGGVYGYTF; CDR3nt: TGTGCCAGCAGTCTTACAGGGGGCGTCTATGGCTACACCTTC
d_gene: -; j_gene: TRBJ2-2; v_gene: TRBV4-3; abundance: -; CDR3aa: CASSQDENSWNTGELFF; CDR3nt: TGCGCCAGCAGCCAAGATGAGAATAGCTGGAACACCGGGGAGCTGTTTTTT
d_gene: TRBD1; j_gene: TRBJ1-2; v_gene: TRBV11-2; abundance: -; CDR3aa: CASSLDPSGQGRYGYTF; CDR3nt: TGTGCCAGCAGCTTAGATCCTTCGGGACAGGGAAGGTATGGCTACACCTTC
d_gene: -; j_gene: TRBJ2-7; v_gene: TRBV19; abundance: -; CDR3aa: CASSIERGYYEQYF; CDR3nt: TGTGCCAGTAGTATAGAGAGAGGTTACTACGAGCAGTACTTC
d_gene: -; j_gene: TRBJ2-3; v_gene: TRBV5-1; abundance: once; CDR3aa: CASSLGVSGLSTDTQYF; CDR3nt: TGCGCCAGCAGCTTGGGGGTTAGCGGACTTAGCACAGATACGCAGTATTTT